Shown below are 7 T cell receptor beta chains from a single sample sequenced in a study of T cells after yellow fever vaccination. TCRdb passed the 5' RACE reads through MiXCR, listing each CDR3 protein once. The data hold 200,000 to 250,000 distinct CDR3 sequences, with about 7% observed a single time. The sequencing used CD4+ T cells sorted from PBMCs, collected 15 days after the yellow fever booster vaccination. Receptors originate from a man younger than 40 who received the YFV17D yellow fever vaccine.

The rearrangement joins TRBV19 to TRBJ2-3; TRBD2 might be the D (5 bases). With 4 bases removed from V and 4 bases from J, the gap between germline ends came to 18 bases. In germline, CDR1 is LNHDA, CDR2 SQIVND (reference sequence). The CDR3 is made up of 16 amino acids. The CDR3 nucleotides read TGTGCCAGTAGTACGGCGGGCGACACTAAAGCAGATACGCAGTATTTT. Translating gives CASSTAGDTKADTQYF. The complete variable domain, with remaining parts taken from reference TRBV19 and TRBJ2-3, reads DGGITQSPKYLFRKEGQNVTLSCEQNLNHDAMYWYRQDPGQGLRLIYYSQIVNDFQKGDIAEGYSVSREKKESFPLTVTSAQKNPTAFYLCASSTAGDTKADTQYFGPGTRLTVL.

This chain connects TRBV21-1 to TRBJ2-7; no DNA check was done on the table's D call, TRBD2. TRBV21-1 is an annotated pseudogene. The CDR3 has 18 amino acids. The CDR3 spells CASGGLSSGRAKGSEQYF. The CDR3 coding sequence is TGTGCCAGCGGAGGACTTTCTAGCGGGAGGGCTAAAGGTTCCGAGCAGTACTTC.

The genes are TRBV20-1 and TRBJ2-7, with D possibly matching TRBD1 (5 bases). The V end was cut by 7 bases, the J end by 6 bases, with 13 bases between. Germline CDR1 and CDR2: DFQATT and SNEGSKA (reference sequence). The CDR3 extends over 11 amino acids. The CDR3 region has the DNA TGCAGTGAAGGGGATTTTGGCGAGCAGTACTTC. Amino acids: CSEGDFGEQYF.

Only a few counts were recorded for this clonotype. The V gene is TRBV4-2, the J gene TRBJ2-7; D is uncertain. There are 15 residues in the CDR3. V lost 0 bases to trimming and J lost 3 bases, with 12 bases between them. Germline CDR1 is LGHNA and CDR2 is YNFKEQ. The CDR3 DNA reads TGTGCCAGCAGCCAAGATCATCTCTCTAACTACGAGCAGTACTTC. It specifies CASSQDHLSNYEQYF.

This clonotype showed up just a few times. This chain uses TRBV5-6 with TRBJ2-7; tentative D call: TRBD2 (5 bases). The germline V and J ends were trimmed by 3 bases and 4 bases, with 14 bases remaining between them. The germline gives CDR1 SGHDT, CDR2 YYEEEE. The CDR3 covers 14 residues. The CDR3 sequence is CASSSRGSLYEQYF. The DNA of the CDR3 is TGTGCCAGCAGCTCCCGGGGAAGCCTGTACGAGCAGTACTTC.

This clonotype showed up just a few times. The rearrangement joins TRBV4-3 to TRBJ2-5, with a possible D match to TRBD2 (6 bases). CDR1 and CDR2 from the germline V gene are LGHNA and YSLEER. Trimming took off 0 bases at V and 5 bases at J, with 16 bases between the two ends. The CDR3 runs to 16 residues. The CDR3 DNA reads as TGCGCCAGCAGCCAAGAAGCCGGGAGAGGATCTGAGACCCAGTACTTC. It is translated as CASSQEAGRGSETQYF.

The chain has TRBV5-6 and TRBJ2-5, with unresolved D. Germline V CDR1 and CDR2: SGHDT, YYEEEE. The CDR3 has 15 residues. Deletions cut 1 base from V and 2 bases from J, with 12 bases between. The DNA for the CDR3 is TGTGCCAGCAGCTTGCGGCTGGCACAACAAGAGACCCAGTACTTC. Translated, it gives CASSLRLAQQETQYF.